This entry lists 15 T cell receptor beta chains sequenced from one sample in a study of T cells in Graves' hyperthyroidism and ophthalmopathy. The investigators amplified TCR beta CDR3 regions from RNA transcripts. Primed by the HTBI set, a first-round RT-PCR was run on the TCR CDR3. Using its own MiXCR run on the multiplex PCR reads, TCRdb lists one record per CDR3 protein. The table records roughly 180,000 distinct CDR3 sequences, about 15% of them present only once. Sequenced input: blood. The receptors originated from a woman between 50 and 59 years old with Graves' hyperthyroidism.

This clonotype has a count of ten or more. This rearrangement joins TRBV9 to TRBJ1-6; D is perhaps TRBD1 (6 bases). The CDR3 contains 14 residues. Trimming took off 4 bases at V and 9 bases at J, with 14 bases between the two ends. Per the germline V gene, CDR1 is SGDLS and CDR2 is YYNGEE. The CDR3 loop is CASSPDGGRSPLHF. For the CDR3, the DNA is TGTGCCAGCAGCCCAGATGGGGGGCGTTCACCCCTCCACTTT.

This clonotype has a count of ten or more. This chain connects TRBV6-5 to TRBJ1-3; D not certain. The germline V gene encodes CDR1 MNHEY and CDR2 SVGAGI. The ends were cut back, 2 bases at V and 3 bases at J, with 14 bases in the middle. The CDR3 loop spans 16 amino acids. The CDR3 coding sequence is TGTGCCAGCAGTTACGGACCGCATGAATTTGGAAACACCATATATTTT. Its protein is CASSYGPHEFGNTIYF.

This sequence joins TRBV19 and TRBJ2-1, with D hard to call. The CDR3 length is 12 residues. The germline V gene encodes CDR1 LNHDA and CDR2 SQIVND (reference sequence). The ends were cut back, 5 bases at V and 3 bases at J, with 5 bases in the middle. The DNA of the CDR3 is TGTGCCAGTAGTCCCCACTACAATGAGCAGTTCTTC. Protein: CASSPHYNEQFF.

A few counts support this clonotype. CDR3 amino acids: CASSSLLGGNTEAFF. For the CDR3, the DNA is TGTGCCAGCAGTTCCCTCCTAGGCGGGAACACTGAAGCTTTCTTT. The rearrangement uses TRBV6-9 and TRBJ1-1; unclear D gene. The CDR3 sequence is 15 residues long. With 4 bases removed from V and 1 base from J, the gap between germline ends came to 13 bases. Germline lookup yields CDR1 MNHGY and CDR2 SVAAGI.

This clonotype came up many times. The chain recombines TRBV7-6 with TRBJ2-5; D may be TRBD1 or TRBD2 (5 bases each). The CDR3 has 15 residues. The V gene lost 3 bases and the J gene lost 5 bases, with 16 bases spanning the gap. In germline, CDR1 is SGHVS, CDR2 FNYEAQ. CDR3 amino acids: CASSFAPGPVETQYF. For the CDR3, the DNA is TGTGCCAGCAGCTTTGCCCCGGGGCCGGTGGAGACCCAGTACTTC.

There are many counts of this clonotype. This chain connects TRBV29-1 to TRBJ1-2, with D possibly TRBD1 on 6 matching bases. This CDR3 contains 12 residues. V shed 5 bases and J shed 1 base, with 8 bases lying between them. CDR1 and CDR2 from the germline V gene are SQVTM and ANQGSEA. CDR3 sequence (DNA): TGCAGCGTTTCGGACAGTAACTATGGCTACACCTTC. The encoded protein is CSVSDSNYGYTF.

There are many counts of this clonotype. The genes are TRBV7-9 and TRBJ1-1; D remains ambiguous. Germline V gene lookup returns CDR1 SEHNR and CDR2 FQNEAQ (reference sequence). V dropped 4 bases and J dropped 4 bases, with 10 bases sitting between them. This CDR3 contains 13 residues. The CDR3 loop is CASSSPILTEAFF. CDR3 bases: TGTGCCAGCAGCTCCCCGATCCTCACTGAAGCTTTCTTT. Using reference TRBV7-9 and TRBJ1-1 for the parts outside the CDR3, the full variable domain is DTGVSQNPRHKITKRGQNVTFRCDPISEHNRLYWYRQTLGQGPEFLTYFQNEAQLEKSRLLSDRFSAERPKGSFSTLEIQRTEQGDSAMYLCASSSPILTEAFFGQGTRLTVV.

Many counts were recorded for this clonotype. This chain uses TRBV6-5 with TRBJ2-1; D possibly matches TRBD1 or TRBD2 (5 bases each). The germline CDR1 and CDR2 sequences are MNHEY and SVGAGI. The CDR3 is 14 amino acids. Trimming shortened V by 2 bases and J by 5 bases, and 10 bases separated the two germline ends. Here the CDR3 DNA reads TGTGCCAGCAGTTACCGGGGACGGAACAATGAGCAGTTCTTC. It codes for CASSYRGRNNEQFF.

This rearrangement joins TRBV7-3 to TRBJ1-4; D may be TRBD1 (6 bases). Germline lookup yields CDR1 SGHTA and CDR2 FQGTGA. The CDR3 covers 16 residues. Trimming pared 2 bases from V and 8 bases from J, leaving 18 bases between. In DNA form, the CDR3 reads TGTGCCAGCAGCTTAGGGGCGGGGGGCCTGGAGGAAAAACTGTTTTTT. Its translation: CASSLGAGGLEEKLFF.

This chain links TRBV29-1 with TRBJ2-1; 9 bases map to TRBD1. Trimming at V came to 1 base and at J to 9 bases, leaving 4 bases not matched to a gene. This CDR3 is 13 amino acids long. Germline CDR1 reads SQVTM; CDR2 reads ANQGSEA. The CDR3 region has the DNA TGCAGCGTTGAAGGGACAGGGGTCCGTGAGCAGTTCTTC. This translates into CSVEGTGVREQFF.

This clonotype was seen repeatedly, ten times or more. J is TRBJ2-7 and V is TRBV28, with D unresolved. Germline assignment: CDR1 MDHEN and CDR2 SYDVKM. This CDR3 region has 14 residues. V was shortened by 6 bases and J by 3 bases, with 15 bases between the two germline ends. The CDR3 loop is CASSPLAENYEQYF. DNA of the CDR3: TGTGCCAGCAGCCCACTGGCAGAAAACTACGAGCAGTACTTC. The whole variable domain, filled in from reference TRBV28 and TRBJ2-7, reads DVKVTQSSRYLVKRTGEKVFLECVQDMDHENMFWYRQDPGLGLRLIYFSYDVKMKEKGDIPEGYSVSREKKERFSLILESASTNQTSMYLCASSPLAENYEQYFGPGTRLTVT.

This clonotype was counted between two and nine times. This chain joins TRBV20-1 and TRBJ2-2; maybe TRBD2 (6 bases). CDR1 and CDR2 (germline): DFQATT, SNEGSKA (reference sequence). This CDR3 has 15 residues. Trimming took off 6 bases at V and 1 base at J, with 15 bases between the two ends. The CDR3 DNA sequence: TGCAGTGCCCCCCAGGCGGGGATGAACACCGGGGAGCTGTTTTTT. It translates to CSAPQAGMNTGELFF.

This clonotype was found many times. The chain has TRBV20-1 and TRBJ1-5; D remains ambiguous. V lost 4 bases to trimming and J lost 2 bases, with 12 bases between them. Per the germline V gene, CDR1 is DFQATT and CDR2 is SNEGSKA (reference sequence). The CDR3 length is 14 residues. CDR3 residues: CSAIRGGRNQPQHF. The CDR3 nucleotides read TGCAGTGCTATCCGGGGTGGGCGCAATCAGCCCCAGCATTTT.

This clonotype turned up a few times. A read error may be the cause here, since a much bigger clone is one base away. V usage is TRBV28 and J usage is TRBJ1-2; D ambiguous. V gave up 10 bases and J gave up 2 bases, with 14 bases separating them. In germline, CDR1 is MDHEN, CDR2 SYDVKM. The CDR3 contains 13 residues. The CDR3 spells CAILVGCNYGYTF. In DNA form, the CDR3 reads TGTGCCATATTGGTGGGTTGCAACTATGGCTACACCTTC.

This clonotype was seen repeatedly, ten times or more. The rearrangement joins TRBV20-1 to TRBJ2-1; 11 bases fit TRBD2. The germline V gene encodes CDR1 DFQATT and CDR2 SNEGSKA (reference sequence). Trimming removed 3 bases from V and 5 bases from J; junction bases left unmatched: 9. The CDR3 length is 16 residues. This CDR3 is CSARDPGTSGHNEQFF. The CDR3 DNA sequence: TGCAGTGCTAGGGACCCCGGGACTAGCGGCCACAATGAGCAGTTCTTC.